The rows below give T cell receptor beta chains drawn from one sample of a study of blood T cell repertoires in COVID-19. The table came from immunoSEQ multiplex PCR; TCRdb's copy has only in-frame clones and leaves some out. The table records about 220,000 clones, 82% of them present only once. Sequencing input: peripheral blood. The receptors derive from a woman in her sixties or seventies with COVID-19, enrolled during active disease. Each CDR3 is given with its conserved first and last residue. A D gene is named only where the DNA matches it firmly. Some rows have no size entry. The others give once, few or many, or a class for an expanded clone.

J,V,D,size,CDR3,DNA
TRBJ1-1,TRBV6-6,TRBD1,NA,CASRTDRARTEAFF,TGTGCCAGCAGGACGGACAGGGCAAGAACTGAAGCTTTCTTT
TRBJ2-1,TRBV29-1,TRBD1,NA,CSVDQGATVNEQFF,TGCAGCGTTGATCAGGGGGCAACTGTCAATGAGCAGTTCTTC
TRBJ2-5,TRBV7-3,NA,NA,CASSLSGRETQYF,TGTGCCAGCAGCTTAAGCGGCAGAGAGACCCAGTACTTC
TRBJ1-1,TRBV5-6,NA,NA,CASSMGGGAFF,TGTGCCAGCAGCATGGGGGGAGGCGCTTTCTTT
TRBJ1-2,TRBV4-3,NA,NA,CASSQVSGTFGYTF,TGCGCCAGCAGCCAAGTTTCGGGAACGTTCGGCTACACCTTC
TRBJ2-2,TRBV10-3,TRBD1,NA,CASDRSNTGELFF,TGTGCCTCGGACAGGTCGAACACCGGGGAGCTGTTTTTT
TRBJ2-2,TRBV5-4,NA,many,CASSLSIRTLANTGELFF,TGTGCCAGCAGCTTATCCATCCGGACTCTCGCGAACACCGGGGAGCTGTTTTTT
TRBJ2-1,TRBV5-8,TRBD2,few,CASSPRLAGGSEQFF,TGTGCCAGCAGTCCAAGACTAGCGGGAGGTAGTGAGCAGTTCTTC
TRBJ1-2,TRBV28,NA,NA,CASSSSGVGYTF,TGTGCCAGCAGCAGTTCCGGGGTCGGCTACACCTTC
TRBJ2-5,TRBV5-1,NA,NA,CASSLVIGQKETQYF,TGCGCCAGCAGCTTGGTGATAGGACAGAAAGAGACCCAGTACTTC
TRBJ2-7,TRBV7-2,TRBD1,NA,CASSPDRGYFYEQYF,TGTGCCAGCAGCCCGGACAGGGGATATTTCTACGAGCAGTACTTC
TRBJ2-5,TRBV25-1,NA,NA,CASSDPGEETQYF,TGTGCCAGCAGTGACCCGGGGGAAGAGACCCAGTACTTC
TRBJ2-5,TRBV18,NA,NA,CASSLLMTDQETQYF,TGTGCCAGCTCACTCCTTATGACAGACCAAGAGACCCAGTACTTC
TRBJ1-2,TRBV4-3,NA,NA,CASSQDYASGVGYGYTF,TGCGCCAGCAGCCAAGATTACGCCTCAGGGGTAGGCTATGGCTACACCTTC
TRBJ1-4,TRBV30,TRBD1,NA,CAWSVQGAGEKLFF,TGTGCCTGGAGCGTGCAGGGGGCTGGCGAAAAACTGTTTTTT
TRBJ2-7,TRBV6-5,TRBD2,NA,CASSYTSGSYEQYF,TGTGCCAGCAGTTACACTAGCGGATCCTACGAGCAGTACTTC
TRBJ1-5,TRBV28,NA,NA,CASRGGNQPQHF,TGTGCCAGCCGCGGGGGAAATCAGCCCCAGCATTTT
TRBJ1-5,TRBV5-1,NA,NA,CASSTGHNQPQHF,TGCGCCAGCAGCACAGGGCACAATCAGCCCCAGCATTTT
TRBJ1-3,TRBV4-3,NA,once,CASSQTGAGGNTIYF,TGCGCCAGCAGCCAAACTGGGGCTGGTGGAAACACCATATATTTT
TRBJ1-4,TRBV7-9,NA,NA,CASSFGVGVAGNEKLFF,TGTGCCAGCAGCTTCGGAGTTGGAGTTGCGGGTAATGAAAAACTGTTTTTT
TRBJ1-2,TRBV28,NA,NA,CASLGGYGYTF,TGTGCCAGTCTCGGCGGGTATGGCTACACCTTC
TRBJ2-6,TRBV24-1,TRBD1,NA,CATSESTGGGISGANVLTF,TGTGCCACCAGTGAGTCGACAGGGGGAGGTATATCTGGGGCCAACGTCCTGACTTTC
TRBJ2-5,TRBV30,NA,NA,CAWSGGHPAWETQYF,TGTGCCTGGAGTGGGGGACATCCTGCATGGGAGACCCAGTACTTC
TRBJ2-2,TRBV3-1/TRBV3-2,TRBD2,NA,CASSYLAGGTGELFF,TGTGCCAGCAGCTACTTAGCGGGAGGGACCGGGGAGCTGTTTTTT
TRBJ2-2,TRBV11-3,NA,NA,CASSYSAGANTGELFF,TGTGCCAGCAGCTACTCAGCGGGCGCGAACACCGGGGAGCTGTTTTTT
TRBJ1-5,TRBV7-2,NA,NA,CASSLSTGNQPQHF,TGTGCCAGCAGCTTATCTACAGGAAATCAGCCCCAGCATTTT
TRBJ1-2,TRBV5-1,NA,NA,CASSLNTGSYGYTF,TGCGCCAGCAGCTTGAACACCGGGAGCTATGGCTACACCTTC
TRBJ1-1,TRBV7-9,TRBD1,few,CASSLYGTGPIGTEAFF,TGTGCCAGCAGCTTATATGGGACAGGGCCGATAGGCACTGAAGCTTTCTTT
TRBJ2-7,TRBV6-2/TRBV6-3,TRBD2,NA,CASSGSGRTREQYF,TGTGCCAGCAGTGGTAGCGGGAGGACGAGAGAGCAGTACTTC
TRBJ1-5,TRBV19,NA,NA,CASSPLRGADQPQHF,TGTGCCAGTAGCCCTCTACGGGGGGCAGATCAGCCCCAGCATTTT
TRBJ2-7,TRBV18,NA,NA,CASSPTGEFLYEQYF,TGTGCCAGCTCACCGACAGGCGAATTTCTCTACGAGCAGTACTTC
TRBJ2-2,TRBV19,NA,NA,CASIPTRGTPEWNTGELFF,TGTGCCAGTATTCCCACTAGGGGGACACCGGAATGGAACACCGGGGAGCTGTTTTTT
TRBJ1-6,TRBV6-5,TRBD1,NA,CASRPGQSSPLHF,TGTGCCAGCAGACCGGGACAGAGTTCACCCCTCCACTTT
TRBJ1-2,TRBV11-3,NA,NA,CASSWGGSGRTF,TGTGCCAGCAGCTGGGGAGGGAGTGGTCGAACCTTC
TRBJ2-7,TRBV5-1,TRBD1,NA,CASSSRQGVPYEQYF,TGCGCCAGCAGCTCCCGACAGGGTGTCCCCTACGAGCAGTACTTC
TRBJ1-4,TRBV11-2,TRBD1,once,CASSSGTGFGNEKLFF,TGTGCCAGCAGCTCCGGGACAGGGTTTGGTAATGAAAAACTGTTTTTT